This TCR beta chain originates from a study of blood T cell repertoires in COVID-19. Study as a whole: PBMCs, B-cell-depleted T cells, or T cells provided the cDNA or gDNA that made up the material.

Looked up from germline, CDR1 is SGHTA and CDR2 is FQGTGA. CDR3 size: 13 residues. V dropped 3 bases and J dropped 6 bases, with 11 bases sitting between them. As handled by the study authors: Amplifying reference gene primers gave estimates of nucleated cell counts. The repertoire was sequenced with immunoSEQ multiplex PCR; TCRdb's copy has only in-frame clones and lacks some. The D gene and trimming were derived from the DNA, and the V and J assignments and clone size from that table. The table includes over 110,000 clones, around 90% detected once. The origin of this receptor is a woman aged 50 to 60 with acute or convalescent COVID-19. Sample: peripheral blood. V is TRBV7-3 and J is TRBJ2-5; D is perhaps TRBD1 (6 bases). CDR3 loop: CASSLYREQTQYF. The CDR3 DNA reads as TGTGCCAGCAGCTTGTACAGGGAACAGACCCAGTACTTC.